This T cell receptor beta chain was retrieved from a study of blood T cell repertoires in COVID-19. Background on the study: The study drew acute and convalescent COVID-19 samples from the United States, Italy and Spain.

Measured with immunoSEQ multiplex PCR; TCRdb has only the in-frame clones, and not every one. In the table there are 180,000 or so clones, around 85% of which are singletons. A word on this clone: Within the sample, other DNA sequences also encode this same CDR3.

This TCR came from a man in his fifties or sixties who had recovered from COVID-19. Sequenced sample: peripheral blood.

The CDR3 spells CASSIDREEKLFF. The CDR3 DNA sequence: TGTGCCAGTAGTATAGATCGAGAGGAAAAACTGTTTTTT. V is TRBV19 and J is TRBJ1-4; D unclear. Trimming removed 0 bases from V and 8 bases from J, with 7 bases in between. Germline values: CDR1 LNHDA, CDR2 SQIVND (reference sequence). This CDR3 region has 13 residues.